Listed below are T cell receptor beta chains from one sample, sequenced in a study of T cell clonotyping in hematopoietic cell transplantation. Produced via immunoSEQ multiplex PCR; TCRdb's table is partial and in-frame only. The top ten hold 1.6% of the sample, which has 55,000 to 70,000 clones, around 94% seen once. The sequenced sample was peripheral blood mononuclear cells. These TCRs come from a man over 45 in good health. Some clones in this sample may be carry-over from other donors' samples. Each CDR3 is given with its conserved first and last residue. Rows give clone size only sometimes, using once, few, many, or a class for an expanded clone.

abundance,j_gene,v_gene,CDR3aa
-,TRBJ2-1,TRBV28,CASSYNEQFF
-,TRBJ2-3,TRBV7-9,CASRVGIDTQYF
-,TRBJ2-1,TRBV6-5,CASSPTSGRSNEQFF
-,TRBJ1-3,TRBV6-9,CASSSKVGGNTIYF
once,TRBJ2-1,TRBV6-5,CASSSPTSGRAHEQFF
-,TRBJ1-1,TRBV7-6,CASSFGPNTEAFF
-,TRBJ1-1,TRBV5-1,CASTPQDRLNTEAFF
-,TRBJ2-7,TRBV5-4,CASSSSDEAYEQYF
few,TRBJ2-1,TRBV19,CASSIRGVWNEQFF
-,TRBJ2-1,TRBV7-6,CASSLTSGVSYNEQFF